This entry lists 7 T cell receptor beta chains sequenced from one sample in a study of human T cells and chemical hapten exposure. TCRdb ran MiXCR on the RACE reads and lists one entry per CDR3 protein. This sample has 65,000 or so distinct CDR3 sequences; roughly 6.1% occur once, and the top ten carry 3% to 4%. The sample's time point: healthy volunteer bleed at 6 weeks. It was from unfractionated whole blood that total RNA was extracted. The sample consisted of whole blood. Source of these receptors: a female donor in good health. Some clones in this sample may be carry-over from other donors' samples.

This clonotype has at least ten counts. J is TRBJ1-4 and V is TRBV28; TRBD1 aligns across 9 bases. The CDR3 is made up of 14 amino acids. The germline V gene has CDR1 MDHEN and CDR2 SYDVKM. The V gene end was trimmed by 2 bases and the J gene end by 7 bases; junction bases not matched to a gene: 2. DNA of the CDR3: TGTGCCAGCAGTTTAGACAGGGGGAGTGAAAAACTGTTTTTT. Protein: CASSLDRGSEKLFF.

The J gene is TRBJ2-1, the V gene TRBV2; D not resolved. The CDR3 is made up of 14 amino acids. With 7 bases removed from V and 0 bases from J, the gap between germline ends came to 10 bases. In germline, CDR1 is SNHLY, CDR2 FYNNEI. The CDR3 DNA reads TGTGCCAGCACGGACCGTTACTCCTACAATGAGCAGTTCTTC. It translates to CASTDRYSYNEQFF. Based on the CDR3 plus reference TRBV2 and TRBJ2-1, the full variable domain is EPEVTQTPSHQVTQMGQEVILRCVPISNHLYFYWYRQILGQKVEFLVSFYNNEISEKSEIFDDQFSVERPDGSNFTLKIRSTKLEDSAMYFCASTDRYSYNEQFFGPGTRLTVL.

A word on this clonotype: This may arise from a read error, as a much more abundant clone is one base away. The CDR3 end shows no conserved phenylalanine or tryptophan, and so a read error is likely. The V and J genes are TRBV4-1 and TRBJ2-2; D gene uncertain. The CDR3 extends over 12 amino acids. Between the trimmed V and J ends, which lost 7 bases and 7 bases, there was a span of 10 bases. Germline V gives CDR1 MGHRA, CDR2 YSYEKL. The CDR3 nucleotides read TGCGCCAGCACCTCCGGAAGCGGGGAGCTGTTTCTT. As protein: CASTSGSGELFL.

A few counts support this clonotype. This chain links TRBV4-1 with TRBJ2-3; D remains unclear. Deletions cut 4 bases from V and 1 base from J, with 12 bases between. The CDR3 is 15 residues long. Germline V lookup: CDR1 MGHRA, CDR2 YSYEKL. CDR3 in amino acids: CASSPRRQGTDTQYF. In DNA form, the CDR3 reads TGCGCCAGCAGCCCCCGTCGGCAGGGCACAGATACGCAGTATTTT.

In this sample, this clonotype turned up many times. The CDR3, as DNA: TGTGCCAGCAGTTTCACTCCCTTATACAATGAGCAGTTCTTC. It codes for CASSFTPLYNEQFF. The V and J genes are TRBV27 and TRBJ2-1; D unclear. Germline CDR1 is MNHEY and CDR2 is SMNVEV (reference sequence). The ends were cut back, 3 bases at V and 4 bases at J, with 10 bases in the middle. The CDR3 runs to 14 residues.

This clonotype occurred many times. J is TRBJ2-3 and V is TRBV28; 11 positions match TRBD2. Germline lookup yields CDR1 MDHEN and CDR2 SYDVKM. This CDR3 is 15 amino acids long. The junction had 4 bases not matched to a gene; V was cut back by 3 bases and J by 5 bases. CDR3 amino acids: CASSFGLAGGDTQYF. DNA for the CDR3: TGTGCCAGCAGTTTCGGTCTAGCGGGAGGAGATACGCAGTATTTT.

The chain carries TRBV7-3 and TRBJ2-1, with no clear D. The CDR3 consists of 13 residues. The germline V gene encodes CDR1 SGHTA and CDR2 FQGTGA. V was cut by 2 bases and J by 5 bases, with 7 bases left in between. CDR3 nucleotide sequence: TGTGCCAGCAGCTTAGTACATGACAATGAGCAGTTCTTC. It is translated as CASSLVHDNEQFF.